The 10 T cell receptor beta chains below come from one sample, sequenced in a study of T cells in Graves' hyperthyroidism and ophthalmopathy (dated by TCRdb to the late 2010s). Libraries were constructed by multiplex PCR. The instrument given in TCRdb is Illumina HiSeq 2000. TCR beta CDR3 regions were amplified from RNA transcripts. For the first round of RT-PCR on the TCR CDR3, the HTBI primer set was used together with the Qiagen OneStep RT-PCR kit. TCRdb reran the public reads through fastp at Q25 and MiXCR, keeping productive beta chains. Rows are combined by CDR3 protein, so each entry shows the most common genes and DNA. For this sample the table gives about 540,000 distinct CDR3 sequences, of which around 42% were detected only once. Of the sample, roughly 8.2% falls within the top ten clones. The source material was peripheral blood or thyroid tissue (not recorded which). The receptor source for this set is a woman under 30 with Graves' hyperthyroidism. Donor details come from another sample of the same person, matched by shared clones.

This clonotype was observed a few times. The V and J genes are TRBV7-8 and TRBJ2-3; D not resolved. Trimming pared 1 base from V and 4 bases from J, leaving 6 bases between. The V gene's germline CDR1 is SGHVS and CDR2 FQNEAQ. The CDR3 totals 13 residues. The CDR3 sequence: CASSLGPADTQYF. Written as DNA, the CDR3 is TGTGCCAGCAGCTTAGGACCGGCAGATACGCAGTATTTT.

V usage is TRBV4-2 and J usage is TRBJ1-3; D is ambiguous. Germline CDR1 and CDR2: LGHNA and YNFKEQ. V gave up 4 bases and J gave up 1 base, with 14 bases separating them. The CDR3 has 16 amino acids. The CDR3 loop reads CASSPPVGFSGNTIYF. For the CDR3, the DNA is TGTGCCAGCAGCCCCCCTGTGGGCTTTTCTGGAAACACCATATATTTT.

This clonotype was counted only a few times. This rearrangement joins TRBV2 to TRBJ2-7; 8 bases are shared with TRBD1. CDR1 and CDR2 from the germline V gene are SNHLY and FYNNEI. The V gene end was trimmed by 2 bases and the J gene end by 0 bases; junction bases not matched to a gene: 0. This CDR3 is built from 14 residues. CDR3 nucleotides: TGTGCCAGCAGTGAAACAGGGGGCTCCTACGAGCAGTACTTC. This gives the protein CASSETGGSYEQYF. Supplemented by reference TRBV2 and TRBJ2-7, the full variable domain reads EPEVTQTPSHQVTQMGQEVILRCVPISNHLYFYWYRQILGQKVEFLVSFYNNEISEKSEIFDDQFSVERPDGSNFTLKIRSTKLEDSAMYFCASSETGGSYEQYFGPGTRLTVT.

Notes on this clonotype: Without the conserved terminal phenylalanine or tryptophan, this CDR3 likely stems from a read error. The DNA is left out, because the CDR3 cannot be placed on it with certainty; the CDR3 is given as TCRdb lists it. This sequence joins TRBV24-1 and TRBJ2-5; the DNA was not used to check the table's D call, TRBD1. Germline assignment: CDR1 KGHDR and CDR2 SFDVKD. The CDR3 spans 9 amino acids, including both terminal residues. The CDR3 here is CATSGLQDT.

The chain recombines TRBV2 with TRBJ1-1; D gene ambiguous. The CDR3 runs 15 residues. Germline V gene data show CDR1 as SNHLY and CDR2 as FYNNEI. V lost 8 bases to trimming and J lost 0 bases, with 16 bases between them. The CDR3 coding sequence is TGTGCCAGCTCACCACAAAGGGTAATGAACACTGAAGCTTTCTTT. Translated, it gives CASSPQRVMNTEAFF.

Remarks on this clonotype: Without the conserved terminal phenylalanine or tryptophan, this CDR3 likely stems from a read error. It is unclear where the CDR3 begins or ends on the DNA, so no DNA is shown, and the CDR3 is as TCRdb lists it. V usage is TRBV10-3 and J usage is TRBJ1-3; the DNA was not used to check the table's D call, TRBD1. Per germline, CDR1 ENHRY and CDR2 SYGVKD. The CDR3 is 10 amino acids long, termini counted. CDR3 region: CATMDRDTNT.

Of note for this clonotype: The CDR3 ends on some other residue instead of the conserved phenylalanine or tryptophan, so this is likely a read error. The DNA is left out, because the CDR3 cannot be placed on it with certainty; the CDR3 is given as TCRdb lists it. The chain carries TRBV15 and TRBJ1-2. The germline gives CDR1 LNHNV, CDR2 YYDKDF (reference sequence). The CDR3 is 13 amino acids long, termini counted. CDR3 amino acids: CATSRDAVGGLTY.

This clonotype was observed once. This chain connects TRBV7-9 to TRBJ2-5; D assignment may be TRBD1 or TRBD2 (6 bases each). V was clipped by 5 bases and J by 5 bases, with 18 bases between them. This CDR3 has 15 residues. Germline V gene lookup returns CDR1 SEHNR and CDR2 FQNEAQ (reference sequence). CDR3 sequence reads: CASSRLGGNDETQYF. The DNA for the CDR3 is TGTGCCAGCAGCCGCCTGGGGGGCAACGACGAGACCCAGTACTTC.

This clonotype was seen at least ten times. This chain links TRBV7-2 with TRBJ2-5; D may be TRBD2 (5 bases). The CDR3 spans 14 residues. Germline V gene data show CDR1 as SGHTA and CDR2 as FQGNSA. Trimming shortened V by 5 bases and J by 0 bases, and 10 bases separated the two germline ends. The CDR3 sequence is CASSPGLDQETQYF. In nucleotides, the CDR3 is TGTGCCAGCAGCCCTGGACTGGACCAAGAGACCCAGTACTTC.

V gene TRBV9 combines with J gene TRBJ1-4; TRBD1 agrees at 7 bases. This CDR3 is built from 15 residues. Germline values: CDR1 SGDLS, CDR2 YYNGEE. The V segment lost 0 bases and the J segment 3 bases; nucleotides outside the gene matches: 2. CDR3 sequence (DNA): TGTGCCAGCAGCGTAGGGACAGGTCCTAATGAAAAACTGTTTTTT. This encodes CASSVGTGPNEKLFF.